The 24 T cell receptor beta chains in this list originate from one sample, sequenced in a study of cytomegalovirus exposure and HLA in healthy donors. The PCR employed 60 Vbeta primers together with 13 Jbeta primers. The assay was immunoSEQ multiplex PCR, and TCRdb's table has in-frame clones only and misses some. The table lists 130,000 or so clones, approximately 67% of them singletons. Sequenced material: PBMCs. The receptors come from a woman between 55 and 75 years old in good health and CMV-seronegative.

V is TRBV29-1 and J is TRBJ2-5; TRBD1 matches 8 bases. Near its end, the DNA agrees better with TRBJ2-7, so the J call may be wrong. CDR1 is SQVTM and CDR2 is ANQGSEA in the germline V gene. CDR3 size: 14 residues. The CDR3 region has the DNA TGCAGCGTCGGTACAGGGGGATCCTCCTACGAGCAGTACTTC. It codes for CSVGTGGSSYEQYF.

For the CDR3, the DNA is TGTGCCAGCAGCTCGGCAGGGCAGGGCTACACCTTC. Translating it yields CASSSAGQGYTF. The chain is built from TRBV5-5 and TRBJ1-2, with D possibly being TRBD1 (5 bases). V lost 3 bases, J lost 8 bases, and 11 bases lay in between. The CDR3 contains 12 residues. Germline V CDR1 and CDR2: SGHKS, YYEKEE (reference sequence).

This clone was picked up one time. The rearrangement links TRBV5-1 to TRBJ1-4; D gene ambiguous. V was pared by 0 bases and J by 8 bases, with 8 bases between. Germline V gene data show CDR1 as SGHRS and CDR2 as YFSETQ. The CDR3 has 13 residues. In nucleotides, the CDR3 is TGCGCCAGCAGCTTGGATTTGCGGGAAAAACTGTTTTTT. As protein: CASSLDLREKLFF.

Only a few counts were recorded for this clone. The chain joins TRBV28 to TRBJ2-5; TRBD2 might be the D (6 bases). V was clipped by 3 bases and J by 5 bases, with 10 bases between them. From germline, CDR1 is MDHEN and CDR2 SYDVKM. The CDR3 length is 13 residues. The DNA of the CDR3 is TGTGCCAGCAGTTTTGCGGGGACGGAGACCCAGTACTTC. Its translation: CASSFAGTETQYF.

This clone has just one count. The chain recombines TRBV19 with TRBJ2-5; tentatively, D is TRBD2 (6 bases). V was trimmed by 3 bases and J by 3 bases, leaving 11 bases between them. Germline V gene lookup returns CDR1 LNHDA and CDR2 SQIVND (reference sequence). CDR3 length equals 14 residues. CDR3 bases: TGTGCCAGTAGTATGGGTAGCGGCAAAGAGACCCAGTACTTC. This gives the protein CASSMGSGKETQYF.

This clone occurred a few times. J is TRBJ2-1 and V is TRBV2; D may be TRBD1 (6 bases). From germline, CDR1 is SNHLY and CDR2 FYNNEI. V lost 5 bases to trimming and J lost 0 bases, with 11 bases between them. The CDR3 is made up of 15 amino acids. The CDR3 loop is CASSSRGSSYNEQFF. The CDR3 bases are TGTGCCAGCAGTAGTAGGGGGAGCTCCTACAATGAGCAGTTCTTC.

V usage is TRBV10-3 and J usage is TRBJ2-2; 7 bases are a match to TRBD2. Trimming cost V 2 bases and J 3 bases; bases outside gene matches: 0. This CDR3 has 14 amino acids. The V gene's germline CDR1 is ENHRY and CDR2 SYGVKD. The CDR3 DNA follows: TGTGCCATCAGTGAGCGGGGGGACACCGGGGAGCTGTTTTTT. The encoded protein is CAISERGDTGELFF.

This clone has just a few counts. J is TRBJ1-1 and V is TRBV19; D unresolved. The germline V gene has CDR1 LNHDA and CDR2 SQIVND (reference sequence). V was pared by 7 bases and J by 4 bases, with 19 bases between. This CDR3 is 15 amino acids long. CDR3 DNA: TGTGCCAGTAACCTGGAAGGGCCCCGGGGCACTGAAGCTTTCTTT. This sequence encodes CASNLEGPRGTEAFF.

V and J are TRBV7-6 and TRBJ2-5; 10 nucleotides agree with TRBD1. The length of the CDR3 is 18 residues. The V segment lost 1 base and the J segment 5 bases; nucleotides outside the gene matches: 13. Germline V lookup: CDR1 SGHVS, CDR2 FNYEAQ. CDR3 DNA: TGTGCCAGCAGCTTAGTTGTCGGGACAGGGGTTTCTCGTGAGACCCAGTACTTC. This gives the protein CASSLVVGTGVSRETQYF.

CDR3 nucleotides: TGCGCCAGCAGCCAACGGACTAGCGGATACAATGAGCAGTTCTTC. This encodes CASSQRTSGYNEQFF. The chain recombines TRBV4-3 with TRBJ2-1; TRBD2 matches at 10 bases. Germline assignment: CDR1 LGHNA and CDR2 YSLEER. V shed 2 bases, J shed 4 bases, and the junction held 2 bases outside the gene matches. The CDR3 is 15 residues long.

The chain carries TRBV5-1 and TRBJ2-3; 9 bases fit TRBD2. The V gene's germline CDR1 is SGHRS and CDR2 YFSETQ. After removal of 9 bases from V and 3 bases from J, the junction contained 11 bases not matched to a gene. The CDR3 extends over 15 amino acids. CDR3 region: CATRQAGGRTDTQYF. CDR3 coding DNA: TGCGCCACCAGGCAAGCGGGGGGTCGGACAGATACGCAGTATTTT. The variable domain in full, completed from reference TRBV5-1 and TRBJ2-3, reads KAGVTQTPRYLIKTRGQQVTLSCSPISGHRSVSWYQQTPGQGLQFLFEYFSETQRNKGNFPGRFSGRQFSNSRSEMNVSTLELGDSALYLCATRQAGGRTDTQYFGPGTRLTVL.

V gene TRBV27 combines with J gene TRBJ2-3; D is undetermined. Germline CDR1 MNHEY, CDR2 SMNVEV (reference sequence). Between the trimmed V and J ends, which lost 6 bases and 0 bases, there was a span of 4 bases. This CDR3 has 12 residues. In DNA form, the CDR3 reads TGTGCCAGCAGCCCTAGCACAGATACGCAGTATTTT. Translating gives CASSPSTDTQYF.

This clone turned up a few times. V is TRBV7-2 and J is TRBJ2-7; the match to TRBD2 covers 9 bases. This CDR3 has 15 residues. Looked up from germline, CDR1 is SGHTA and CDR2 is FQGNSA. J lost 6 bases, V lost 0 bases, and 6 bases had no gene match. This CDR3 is CASSLASGGGGEQYF. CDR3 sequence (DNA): TGTGCCAGCAGCTTAGCTAGCGGGGGTGGTGGCGAGCAGTACTTC.

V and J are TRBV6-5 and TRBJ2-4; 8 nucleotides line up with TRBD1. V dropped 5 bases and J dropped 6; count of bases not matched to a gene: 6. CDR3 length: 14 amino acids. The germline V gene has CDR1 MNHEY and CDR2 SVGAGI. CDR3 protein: CASSGDRSGNIQYF. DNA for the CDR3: TGTGCCAGCAGTGGGGACAGGAGCGGAAACATTCAGTACTTC.

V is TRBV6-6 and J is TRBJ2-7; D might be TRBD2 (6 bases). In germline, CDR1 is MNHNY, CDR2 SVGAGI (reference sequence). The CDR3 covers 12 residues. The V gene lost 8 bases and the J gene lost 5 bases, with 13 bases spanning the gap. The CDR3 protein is CASVGGNDEQYF. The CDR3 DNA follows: TGTGCCAGCGTCGGCGGGAACGACGAGCAGTACTTC.

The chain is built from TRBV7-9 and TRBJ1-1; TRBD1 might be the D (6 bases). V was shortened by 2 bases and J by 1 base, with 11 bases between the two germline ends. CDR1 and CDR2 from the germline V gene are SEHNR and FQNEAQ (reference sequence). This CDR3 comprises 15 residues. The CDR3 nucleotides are TGTGCCAGCAGCTTATTACGGGGGGCGAACACTGAAGCTTTCTTT. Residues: CASSLLRGANTEAFF.

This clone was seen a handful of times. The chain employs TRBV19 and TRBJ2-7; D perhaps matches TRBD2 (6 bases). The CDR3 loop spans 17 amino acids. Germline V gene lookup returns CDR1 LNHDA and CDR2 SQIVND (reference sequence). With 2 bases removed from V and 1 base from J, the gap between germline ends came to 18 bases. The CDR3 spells CASSINSVGGESYEQYF. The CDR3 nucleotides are TGTGCCAGTAGTATAAACAGCGTAGGAGGGGAATCCTACGAGCAGTACTTC.

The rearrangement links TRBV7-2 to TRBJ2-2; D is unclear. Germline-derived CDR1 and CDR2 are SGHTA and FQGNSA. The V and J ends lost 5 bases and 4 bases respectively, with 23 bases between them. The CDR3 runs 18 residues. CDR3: CASSVSYGGTQATGELFF. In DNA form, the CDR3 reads TGTGCCAGCAGCGTAAGCTATGGCGGAACACAAGCCACCGGGGAGCTGTTTTTT.

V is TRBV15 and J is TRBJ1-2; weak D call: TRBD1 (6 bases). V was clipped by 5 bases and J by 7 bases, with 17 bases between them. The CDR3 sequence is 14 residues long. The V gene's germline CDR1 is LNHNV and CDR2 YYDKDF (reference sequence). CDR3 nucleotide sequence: TGTGCCACCAGCCCTAGAGGGGGGGTCTCTGGCTACACCTTC. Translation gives CATSPRGGVSGYTF.

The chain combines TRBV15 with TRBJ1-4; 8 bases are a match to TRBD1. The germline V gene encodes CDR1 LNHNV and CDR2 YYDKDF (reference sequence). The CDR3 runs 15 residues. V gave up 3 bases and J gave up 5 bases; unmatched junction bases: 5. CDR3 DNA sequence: TGTGCCACCAGCAGGGAAACAGGGGGGAATGAAAAACTGTTTTTT. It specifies CATSRETGGNEKLFF.

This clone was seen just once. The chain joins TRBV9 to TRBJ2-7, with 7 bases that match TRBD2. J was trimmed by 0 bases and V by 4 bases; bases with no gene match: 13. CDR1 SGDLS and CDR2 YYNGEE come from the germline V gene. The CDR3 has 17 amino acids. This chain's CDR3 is CASSYSPGGWSSYEQYF. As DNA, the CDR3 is TGTGCCAGCAGCTATTCCCCGGGGGGTTGGAGCTCCTACGAGCAGTACTTC.

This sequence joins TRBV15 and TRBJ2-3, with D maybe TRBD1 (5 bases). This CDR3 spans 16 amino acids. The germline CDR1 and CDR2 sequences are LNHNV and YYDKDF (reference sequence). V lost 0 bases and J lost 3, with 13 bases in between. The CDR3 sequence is CATSRDRQGLTDTQYF. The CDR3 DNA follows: TGTGCCACCAGCAGAGATAGGCAGGGCCTGACAGATACGCAGTATTTT.

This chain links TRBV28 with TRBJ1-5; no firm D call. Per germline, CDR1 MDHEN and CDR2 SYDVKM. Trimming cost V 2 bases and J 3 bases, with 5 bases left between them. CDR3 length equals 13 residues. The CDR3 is CASSLQDNQPQHF. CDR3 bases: TGTGCCAGCAGTTTACAGGACAATCAGCCCCAGCATTTT. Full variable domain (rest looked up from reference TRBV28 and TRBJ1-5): DVKVTQSSRYLVKRTGEKVFLECVQDMDHENMFWYRQDPGLGLRLIYFSYDVKMKEKGDIPEGYSVSREKKERFSLILESASTNQTSMYLCASSLQDNQPQHFGDGTRLSIL.

The CDR3 sequence is CASSSTGAADTQYF. CDR3 in DNA: TGTGCCAGCAGCTCGACAGGGGCTGCAGATACGCAGTATTTT. The chain employs TRBV7-2 and TRBJ2-3; 8 nucleotides line up with TRBD1. V lost 4 bases, J lost 4 bases, and 4 bases stayed unmatched. CDR1 and CDR2 from the germline V gene are SGHTA and FQGNSA. The CDR3 totals 14 residues.